Following are 28 T cell receptor beta chains from one sample sequenced in a study of blood T cells in healthy people across ages. Next came a second PCR, run for about 6 to 12 cycles, which used a sample-barcoded 5' primer along with a J-beta primer mix. TCRdb recomputed calls from the 5' RACE reads with MiXCR, one row per CDR3 protein. The profile shows hundreds of thousands of distinct CDR3 sequences, just over 55% of them singletons. Material for sequencing was blood. Every receptor here comes from a man aged 35 to 55 in good health.

The chain recombines TRBV20-1 with TRBJ1-1, with D tentatively TRBD1 (5 bases). V lost 4 bases and J lost 4, with 13 bases in between. The CDR3 length is 13 residues. CDR1 DFQATT and CDR2 SNEGSKA come from the germline V gene (reference sequence). CDR3 in DNA: TGCAGTGCTAATCTGCAGGGTCGCACTGAAGCTTTCTTT. This gives the protein CSANLQGRTEAFF.

This chain links TRBV7-2 with TRBJ1-1, with unresolved D. V dropped 6 bases and J dropped 3 bases, with 11 bases sitting between them. The CDR3 has 13 amino acids. Germline-derived CDR1 and CDR2 are SGHTA and FQGNSA. In DNA, the CDR3 is TGTGCCAGCAGGCCCGTAGGGTACACTGAAGCTTTCTTT. Translation gives CASRPVGYTEAFF.

This clonotype was seen just once. The gene calls are TRBV5-5 and TRBJ1-2; tentative D call: TRBD1 (6 bases). The CDR3 covers 14 residues. Trimming removed 5 bases from V and 6 bases from J, with 17 bases in between. Germline-derived CDR1 and CDR2 are SGHKS and YYEKEE (reference sequence). The CDR3 coding sequence is TGTGCCAGCAGAGCCGCCACAGGGCAGGATGGCTACACCTTC. Translated: CASRAATGQDGYTF.

This rearrangement joins TRBV2 to TRBJ1-6, with D uncertain. V gave up 6 bases and J gave up 8 bases, with 26 bases separating them. CDR1 is SNHLY, CDR2 FYNNEI, per germline. The CDR3 sequence is 18 residues long. The CDR3 coding sequence is TGTGCCAGCAGACGAGACGGAGGACGTACCGTTGGTTATTCACCCCTCCACTTT. The encoded protein is CASRRDGGRTVGYSPLHF.

A remark on this clonotype: A read error may account for a junction end that differs from germline. This chain uses TRBV19 with TRBJ1-4, with D possibly being TRBD1 (6 bases). This CDR3 has 15 residues. The germline V gene encodes CDR1 LNHDA and CDR2 SQIVND (reference sequence). Written as DNA, the CDR3 is TGTGCCGGTAGTCTCCCCCTAGGGGGTGGTGAAAAACTGTTTTTT. It is translated as CAGSLPLGGGEKLFF.

This chain connects TRBV29-1 to TRBJ2-1; D is undetermined. The length of the CDR3 is 11 residues. The germline V gene encodes CDR1 SQVTM and CDR2 ANQGSEA. Trimming removed 4 bases at V and 10 bases at J, with 11 bases between. DNA of the CDR3: TGCAGCGTTGCTCAACAAGACGAGCAGTTCTTC. Translating it yields CSVAQQDEQFF.

The J gene is TRBJ2-5, the V gene TRBV20-1; D possibly uses TRBD1 or TRBD2 (7 bases each). CDR3 length: 14 residues. Germline lookup yields CDR1 DFQATT and CDR2 SNEGSKA (reference sequence). Trimming took 5 bases from V and 5 from J, leaving 18 bases between them. DNA of the CDR3: TGCAGTGCTTATCGGGGGGACAGAGGGGAGACCCAGTACTTC. This translates into CSAYRGDRGETQYF.

This chain uses TRBV4-2 with TRBJ2-2; D may match TRBD1 or TRBD2 (5 bases each). Germline V lookup: CDR1 LGHNA, CDR2 YNFKEQ. This CDR3 comprises 15 residues. Trimming cost V 4 bases and J 4 bases, with 13 bases left between them. This CDR3 is CASSRGDRSTGELFF. DNA for the CDR3: TGTGCCAGCAGCCGAGGGGACCGTTCCACCGGGGAGCTGTTTTTT.

This chain connects TRBV10-3 to TRBJ2-7, with 10 bases that match TRBD2. V trimming: 10 bases; J trimming: 7 bases; junction bases outside the gene matches: 16. Germline CDR1 is ENHRY and CDR2 is SYGVKD. CDR3 size: 15 residues. The CDR3 here is CATDPGTSAGNEQYF. CDR3 sequence (DNA): TGTGCCACCGACCCCGGGACTAGCGCTGGTAATGAGCAGTACTTC.

This clonotype was recorded only once. A much more abundant neighbour one base away suggests this may be a read error. This chain joins TRBV27 and TRBJ2-1; 7 bases are a match to TRBD1. CDR1 and CDR2 (germline): MNHEY, SMNVEV (reference sequence). The CDR3 contains 16 residues. V was clipped by 8 bases and J by 10 bases; unmatched bases: 20. CDR3 loop: CASQSRTGPEGYEQFF. CDR3 DNA sequence: TGTGCCAGCCAGAGTCGGACAGGACCCGAGGGCTACGAGCAGTTCTTC.

The chain employs TRBV9 and TRBJ2-3; TRBD2 agrees at 10 bases. The CDR3 length is 17 residues. J was trimmed by 3 bases and V by 3 bases; bases with no gene match: 10. Germline-derived CDR1 and CDR2 are SGDLS and YYNGEE. The CDR3 nucleotides read TGTGCCAGCAGCGCAACCCTTCTAGCGGGAGTAACAGATACGCAGTATTTT. This codes for CASSATLLAGVTDTQYF.

The rearrangement links TRBV7-3 to TRBJ2-5, with 8 bases identical to TRBD1. Germline V gene data show CDR1 as SGHTA and CDR2 as FQGTGA. CDR3 length: 15 amino acids. The V segment lost 5 bases and the J segment 5 bases; nucleotides outside the gene matches: 10. This CDR3 is CASSDGQGGMETQYF. The CDR3 coding sequence is TGTGCCAGCAGCGACGGACAGGGCGGGATGGAGACCCAGTACTTC.

This clonotype was counted only a few times. J is TRBJ2-4 and V is TRBV7-9; weak D call: TRBD1 (5 bases). The closer fit of TRBJ2-7 to the DNA end suggests the J call may be wrong. Germline V gene sequence: CDR1 SEHNR, CDR2 FQNEAQ (reference sequence). This CDR3 comprises 14 residues. CDR3 nucleotide sequence: TGTGCCAGCAGTCCTTCCAGGGTCTCCTACGAGCAGTACTTC. It encodes CASSPSRVSYEQYF.

The chain recombines TRBV4-3 with TRBJ2-1; possible D gene TRBD2, 7 bases. The last part of the DNA fits TRBJ2-7 better; the J call may be wrong. The germline CDR1 and CDR2 sequences are LGHNA and YSLEER. The CDR3 is made up of 15 amino acids. Here the CDR3 DNA reads TGCGCCAGCAGCCAAGAAGGGGGGGCTGACTACGAGCAGTACTTC. Amino acids: CASSQEGGADYEQYF.

This clonotype was detected only a few times. The chain combines TRBV9 with TRBJ2-5; the D gene is possibly TRBD1 (6 bases). The V and J ends lost 0 bases and 1 base respectively, with 7 bases between them. This CDR3 is 14 amino acids long. Germline loops: CDR1 SGDLS, CDR2 YYNGEE. The CDR3 bases are TGTGCCAGCAGCGTAGAGACAGGCCAAGAGACCCAGTACTTC. Its protein product is CASSVETGQETQYF.

This clonotype has a handful of counts. The chain carries TRBV4-2 and TRBJ1-6, with TRBD1 matching 7 bases. V lost 0 bases to trimming and J lost 8 bases; unmatched junction nucleotides: 7. The CDR3 loop spans 16 amino acids. The germline CDR1 and CDR2 sequences are LGHNA and YNFKEQ. Here the CDR3 reads CASSQEGRGGYSPLHF. The CDR3 DNA reads as TGTGCCAGCAGCCAAGAAGGCCGAGGGGGCTATTCACCCCTCCACTTT.

In its sample, this clonotype was seen once. This rearrangement joins TRBV5-5 to TRBJ2-2, with unresolved D. Germline V gene lookup returns CDR1 SGHKS and CDR2 YYEKEE (reference sequence). The V end lost 4 bases, the J end lost 4 bases, and 14 bases lay between the germline ends. The CDR3 extends over 15 amino acids. The DNA of the CDR3 is TGTGCCAGCAGCGAGGTAGCTTTGAGCACCGGGGAGCTGTTTTTT. This encodes CASSEVALSTGELFF. Full variable domain (missing parts from reference TRBV5-5 and TRBJ2-2): DAGVTQSPTHLIKTRGQQVTLRCSPISGHKSVSWYQQVLGQGPQFIFQYYEKEERGRGNFPDRFSARQFPNYSSELNVNALLLGDSALYLCASSEVALSTGELFFGEGSRLTVL.

The chain links TRBV20-1 to TRBJ2-1; 14 bases align to TRBD2. Germline loops: CDR1 DFQATT, CDR2 SNEGSKA (reference sequence). J was trimmed by 6 bases and V by 6 bases; bases with no gene match: 4. CDR3 length: 14 residues. CDR3 region: CSAGTSGRLNEQFF. Here the CDR3 DNA reads TGCAGTGCCGGGACTAGCGGGAGACTCAATGAGCAGTTCTTC.

The V gene is TRBV13, the J gene TRBJ2-5, with 10 positions matching TRBD2. This CDR3 is 15 amino acids long. Trimming cost V 5 bases and J 1 base; bases outside gene matches: 4. CDR1 is PRHDT, CDR2 FYEKMQ, per germline (reference sequence). CDR3 protein: CASSRRTSGQETQYF. The DNA for the CDR3 is TGTGCCAGCAGCCGAAGGACTAGCGGCCAAGAGACCCAGTACTTC. The full variable domain, with the rest looked up from reference TRBV13 and TRBJ2-5, is AAGVIQSPRHLIKEKRETATLKCYPIPRHDTVYWYQQGPGQDPQFLISFYEKMQSDKGSIPDRFSAQQFSDYHSELNMSSLELGDSALYFCASSRRTSGQETQYFGPGTRLLVL.

This chain links TRBV7-2 with TRBJ2-1, with a tentative D call TRBD1 (6 bases). The CDR3 loop spans 17 amino acids. V shed 0 bases and J shed 5 bases, with 17 bases lying between them. Germline lookup yields CDR1 SGHTA and CDR2 FQGNSA. Here the CDR3 DNA reads TGTGCCAGCAGCTTAGCTTCCCAACAGGGTCCCCACAATGAGCAGTTCTTC. It encodes CASSLASQQGPHNEQFF.

This clonotype has a handful of counts. The J gene is TRBJ2-6, the V gene TRBV2; unclear D gene. Per germline, CDR1 SNHLY and CDR2 FYNNEI. V lost 5 bases and J 0 bases, leaving 8 bases between the germline ends. This CDR3 contains 15 residues. The chain's CDR3 is CASSPTASGANVLTF. For the CDR3, the DNA is TGTGCCAGCAGTCCAACGGCCTCTGGGGCCAACGTCCTGACTTTC.

The V call is TRBV7-3, the J call TRBJ2-1; D uncertain. The germline CDR1 and CDR2 sequences are SGHTA and FQGTGA. There are 13 residues in the CDR3. Trimming took off 3 bases at V and 7 bases at J, with 10 bases between the two ends. The CDR3 sequence: CASSFRATNEQFF. The CDR3 nucleotides are TGTGCCAGCAGCTTTCGGGCCACGAATGAGCAGTTCTTC.

This clonotype was picked up a small number of times. One end of the junction does not line up with germline, which may come from a read error. This chain joins TRBV10-3 and TRBJ2-3; no firm D call. Looked up from germline, CDR1 is ENHRY and CDR2 is SYGVKD. This CDR3 is built from 12 residues. CDR3 sequence reads: CAMSVGTDTQYF. For the CDR3, the DNA is TGTGCCATGAGTGTAGGCACAGATACGCAGTATTTT.

V is TRBV5-1 and J is TRBJ2-3; 7 bases fit TRBD2. This CDR3 contains 16 residues. The V segment lost 0 bases and the J segment 2 bases; nucleotides outside the gene matches: 6. From germline, CDR1 is SGHRS and CDR2 YFSETQ. CDR3 amino acids: CASSLEGGRVTDTQYF. The CDR3 DNA follows: TGCGCCAGCAGCTTGGAGGGCGGGAGAGTCACAGATACGCAGTATTTT.

The rearrangement uses TRBV9 and TRBJ1-1; 7 bases are a match to TRBD1. This CDR3 is 15 amino acids long. Looked up from germline, CDR1 is SGDLS and CDR2 is YYNGEE. With 1 base clipped from V and 2 bases from J, the junction kept 5 bases outside the gene matches. Written as DNA, the CDR3 is TGTGCCAGCAGCGTAACGACAGGGCGTAACACTGAAGCTTTCTTT. The encoded protein is CASSVTTGRNTEAFF.

This clonotype has just one count. This chain joins TRBV29-1 and TRBJ2-1; D possibly corresponds to TRBD1 (6 bases). The CDR3 consists of 14 residues. V gave up 4 bases and J gave up 4 bases, with 14 bases separating them. CDR1 is SQVTM, CDR2 ANQGSEA, per germline. This chain's CDR3 is CSVVTRGSYNEQFF. The CDR3, as DNA: TGCAGCGTTGTAACTAGGGGGTCTTACAATGAGCAGTTCTTC.

The CDR3 nucleotides read TGCAGTGCTAGTAGTCAGGGGGGATCGGGCACTGAAGCTTTCTTT. This codes for CSASSQGGSGTEAFF. V and J are TRBV20-1 and TRBJ1-1; 7 positions match TRBD1. The CDR3 is 15 amino acids. CDR1 is DFQATT, CDR2 SNEGSKA, per germline (reference sequence). V shed 3 bases, J shed 4 bases, and the junction held 11 bases outside the gene matches.

The gene calls are TRBV24-1 and TRBJ2-3; tentatively, D is TRBD2 (6 bases). Germline CDR1 is KGHDR and CDR2 is SFDVKD. The CDR3 has 14 residues. The V gene lost 6 bases and the J gene lost 1 base, with 10 bases spanning the gap. The CDR3 loop reads CATSTSGGTDTQYF. In DNA form, the CDR3 reads TGTGCCACCAGTACCTCGGGGGGCACAGATACGCAGTATTTT.